This entry lists 23 T cell receptor beta chains sequenced from one sample in a study of cytomegalovirus exposure and HLA in healthy donors. 13 Jbeta primers and 60 Vbeta primers were used for the PCR. This table comes from immunoSEQ multiplex PCR, and its TCRdb copy is limited to in-frame clones, with some not included. The data hold about 160,000 clones, with around 78% observed a single time. The sequenced material came from PBMCs. These receptors all stem from a woman aged 40-49 years in good health and CMV-seronegative.

This clone turned up a few times. The J gene is TRBJ1-5, the V gene TRBV2; 12 positions agree with TRBD1. The V gene end was trimmed by 4 bases and the J gene end by 5 bases; junction bases not matched to a gene: 9. Germline V gives CDR1 SNHLY, CDR2 FYNNEI. This CDR3 is built from 17 residues. The CDR3 protein is CASSVWGTGGMDQPQHF. The CDR3 region has the DNA TGTGCCAGCAGTGTGTGGGGGACAGGGGGCATGGATCAGCCCCAGCATTTT.

The chain links TRBV7-9 to TRBJ2-5; TRBD1 might be the D (6 bases). The CDR3 has 15 amino acids. The ends were cut back, 5 bases at V and 1 base at J, with 14 bases in the middle. The germline V gene has CDR1 SEHNR and CDR2 FQNEAQ (reference sequence). Written as DNA, the CDR3 is TGTGCCAGCAGCCCCCACCGGGACACCCAAGAGACCCAGTACTTC. Amino acids: CASSPHRDTQETQYF. The full variable domain, completed using reference TRBV7-9 and TRBJ2-5, is DTGVSQNPRHKITKRGQNVTFRCDPISEHNRLYWYRQTLGQGPEFLTYFQNEAQLEKSRLLSDRFSAERPKGSFSTLEIQRTEQGDSAMYLCASSPHRDTQETQYFGPGTRLLVL.

The rearrangement links TRBV4-1 to TRBJ1-4, with 9 bases matching TRBD1. This CDR3 spans 17 amino acids. Per the germline V gene, CDR1 is MGHRA and CDR2 is YSYEKL. Germline trimming cut 2 bases from V and 7 bases from J; bases unmatched to any gene: 11. The CDR3 DNA sequence: TGCGCCAGCAGCCAAATCAATTATGACAGGGGGGGTGAAAAACTGTTTTTT. Encoded protein: CASSQINYDRGGEKLFF.

This chain connects TRBV6-1 to TRBJ1-1; 7 bases are shared with TRBD1. The germline gives CDR1 MNHNS, CDR2 SASEGT. J gave up 1 base and V 7 bases, and 9 bases lay outside the gene matches. The CDR3 extends over 15 amino acids. This CDR3 is CASTQRGLGNTEAFF. The CDR3 DNA sequence: TGTGCCAGCACACAAAGGGGGCTAGGGAACACTGAAGCTTTCTTT.

This chain links TRBV7-3 with TRBJ1-1, with D tentatively TRBD1 (6 bases). Trimming took off 2 bases at V and 1 base at J, with 11 bases between the two ends. This CDR3 has 15 residues. CDR1 is SGHTA, CDR2 FQGTGA, per germline. The CDR3 bases are TGTGCCAGCAGCTTAGGCAAAGGGGGGAACACTGAAGCTTTCTTT. Its translation is CASSLGKGGNTEAFF.

This clone was detected only a few times. The CDR3 nucleotides are TGCGCCAGCAGCCAAGGCGGGGATCAGTACTTC. It is translated as CASSQGGDQYF. V usage is TRBV4-1 and J usage is TRBJ2-7; tentative D call: TRBD2 (6 bases). The CDR3 is made up of 11 amino acids. Trimming shortened V by 1 base and J by 10 bases, and 8 bases separated the two germline ends. The germline V gene encodes CDR1 MGHRA and CDR2 YSYEKL.

The rearrangement uses TRBV12-5 and TRBJ2-3; 16 nucleotides match TRBD2. The germline CDR1 and CDR2 sequences are LGHNT and FRNRAP. V dropped 0 bases and J dropped 4; count of bases not matched to a gene: 7. The CDR3 covers 19 residues. CDR3 in amino acids: CASGLVLGTSGGASDTQYF. The CDR3 coding sequence is TGTGCTAGTGGTTTGGTACTCGGGACTAGCGGGGGGGCCTCAGATACGCAGTATTTT.

The chain joins TRBV27 to TRBJ1-2, with D unresolved. There are 14 residues in the CDR3. The V end was cut by 0 bases, the J end by 2 bases, with 7 bases between. The germline CDR1 and CDR2 sequences are MNHEY and SMNVEV (reference sequence). CDR3 DNA sequence: TGTGCCAGCAGTTTATCGCAGGTGAACTATGGCTACACCTTC. It encodes CASSLSQVNYGYTF.

This sequence joins TRBV19 and TRBJ1-1, with D hard to call. The CDR3 totals 11 residues. With 3 bases removed from V and 7 bases from J, the gap between germline ends came to 6 bases. Germline CDR1 LNHDA, CDR2 SQIVND (reference sequence). CDR3 sequence reads: CASSISVEAFF. The CDR3 DNA sequence: TGTGCCAGTAGTATTAGCGTTGAAGCTTTCTTT. Drawing the rest from reference TRBV19 and TRBJ1-1, the complete variable domain is DGGITQSPKYLFRKEGQNVTLSCEQNLNHDAMYWYRQDPGQGLRLIYYSQIVNDFQKGDIAEGYSVSREKKESFPLTVTSAQKNPTAFYLCASSISVEAFFGQGTRLTVV.

J is TRBJ1-2 and V is TRBV4-2, with D perhaps matching TRBD1 (5 bases). V gave up 3 bases and J gave up 8 bases, with 10 bases separating them. The germline V gene has CDR1 LGHNA and CDR2 YNFKEQ. The CDR3 sequence is 12 residues long. The CDR3 DNA is TGTGCCAGCAGCCATCAGGGATCGGGCTACACCTTC. Its translation: CASSHQGSGYTF.

This sequence joins TRBV5-1 and TRBJ2-1; TRBD1 is a possible D gene (5 bases). The germline V gene has CDR1 SGHRS and CDR2 YFSETQ. V lost 1 base and J 15 bases, leaving 29 bases between the germline ends. This CDR3 has 17 residues. CDR3 residues: CASSLIFRQGAYRSWFF. The CDR3 region has the DNA TGCGCCAGCAGCTTGATTTTCCGTCAGGGCGCTTATAGGTCGTGGTTCTTC.

The rearrangement joins TRBV4-1 to TRBJ2-3, with 8 bases matching TRBD2. This CDR3 has 14 residues. Germline trimming cut 3 bases from V and 4 bases from J; bases unmatched to any gene: 3. CDR1 and CDR2 (germline): MGHRA, YSYEKL. CDR3 DNA sequence: TGCGCCAGCAGCCAGTACGGGAGGGCAGATACGCAGTATTTT. It translates to CASSQYGRADTQYF.

This chain links TRBV2 with TRBJ1-5, with 7 bases identical to TRBD1. The CDR3 consists of 12 residues. The J segment lost 4 bases and the V segment lost 6 bases, leaving 0 bases of the junction unmatched. CDR1 and CDR2 from the germline V gene are SNHLY and FYNNEI. Written as DNA, the CDR3 is TGTGCCAGCAGGACAGGGAATCAGCCCCAGCATTTT. Its protein product is CASRTGNQPQHF.

Concerning this clone: The sample carries other DNA sequences with the same CDR3. The gene calls are TRBV5-1 and TRBJ1-1; tentative D call: TRBD1 (5 bases). The CDR3 runs to 14 residues. V lost 2 bases to trimming and J lost 1 base, with 9 bases between them. Germline CDR1 reads SGHRS; CDR2 reads YFSETQ. CDR3 region: CASSFLQGNTEAFF. CDR3 nucleotides: TGCGCCAGCAGCTTCCTCCAGGGGAACACTGAAGCTTTCTTT.

The chain is built from TRBV2 and TRBJ1-4, with D tentatively TRBD1 (5 bases). Germline CDR1 SNHLY, CDR2 FYNNEI. CDR3 size: 14 residues. The germline V and J ends were trimmed by 8 bases and 0 bases, with 10 bases remaining between them. The CDR3 spells CASGALTTNEKLFF. The CDR3 region has the DNA TGTGCCAGCGGGGCTCTAACAACTAATGAAAAACTGTTTTTT.

The chain uses TRBV6-6 and TRBJ1-1; D is possibly TRBD1 (5 bases). This CDR3 region has 15 residues. Germline CDR1 and CDR2: MNHNY and SVGAGI (reference sequence). Deletions cut 5 bases from V and 4 bases from J, with 17 bases between. CDR3 region: CASSPLGGFGTEAFF. CDR3 in DNA: TGTGCCAGCAGTCCCCTTGGGGGGTTTGGCACTGAAGCTTTCTTT.

The chain recombines TRBV5-4 with TRBJ2-3, with D perhaps TRBD1 (5 bases). The germline V and J ends were trimmed by 4 bases and 0 bases, with 9 bases remaining between them. The CDR3 has 14 residues. The germline V gene has CDR1 SGHNT and CDR2 YYREEE (reference sequence). The CDR3 nucleotides are TGTGCCAGCAGCAGGACAACTAGCACAGATACGCAGTATTTT. The encoded protein is CASSRTTSTDTQYF.

The chain links TRBV6-6 to TRBJ1-5, with 7 bases identical to TRBD1. The CDR3 has 16 residues. The V and J ends lost 2 bases and 3 bases, in that order; junction bases with no gene match: 7. CDR1 and CDR2 from the germline V gene are MNHNY and SVGAGI (reference sequence). The CDR3 region is CASSYRTGGDNQPQHF. The CDR3 region has the DNA TGTGCCAGCAGTTACCGGACAGGCGGGGACAATCAGCCCCAGCATTTT.

The V call is TRBV2, the J call TRBJ2-7; D is undetermined. V gave up 6 bases and J gave up 4 bases, with 7 bases separating them. The germline V gene encodes CDR1 SNHLY and CDR2 FYNNEI. This CDR3 has 11 amino acids. CDR3 nucleotide sequence: TGTGCCAGCAGACTAATTTACGAGCAGTACTTC. It codes for CASRLIYEQYF. The entire variable domain, with the rest obtained from reference TRBV2 and TRBJ2-7, is as follows: EPEVTQTPSHQVTQMGQEVILRCVPISNHLYFYWYRQILGQKVEFLVSFYNNEISEKSEIFDDQFSVERPDGSNFTLKIRSTKLEDSAMYFCASRLIYEQYFGPGTRLTVT.

The genes are TRBV20-1 and TRBJ1-4; D perhaps matches TRBD1 (5 bases). The V and J ends lost 7 bases and 7 bases respectively, with 7 bases between them. The CDR3 extends over 10 amino acids. Per germline, CDR1 DFQATT and CDR2 SNEGSKA (reference sequence). This CDR3 is CSGQGEKLFF. CDR3 nucleotides: TGCAGTGGCCAGGGTGAAAAACTGTTTTTT.

The rearrangement uses TRBV28 and TRBJ2-7; TRBD2 matches at 9 bases. CDR3 length: 15 residues. CDR1 is MDHEN, CDR2 SYDVKM, per germline. V lost 4 bases and J lost 3; bases outside the gene matches: 7. CDR3 protein: CASSSPAGGLYEQYF. CDR3 in DNA: TGTGCCAGCAGTTCTCCAGCGGGGGGACTCTACGAGCAGTACTTC.

This clone was observed a few times. V is TRBV5-1 and J is TRBJ2-7; 10 bases line up with TRBD2. V was clipped by 0 bases and J by 5 bases; unmatched bases: 5. Germline-derived CDR1 and CDR2 are SGHRS and YFSETQ. The CDR3 covers 15 residues. CDR3 sequence reads: CASSLESGGANEQYF. The CDR3 DNA follows: TGCGCCAGCAGCTTGGAGAGCGGGGGGGCGAACGAGCAGTACTTC. Full variable domain (missing parts from reference TRBV5-1 and TRBJ2-7): KAGVTQTPRYLIKTRGQQVTLSCSPISGHRSVSWYQQTPGQGLQFLFEYFSETQRNKGNFPGRFSGRQFSNSRSEMNVSTLELGDSALYLCASSLESGGANEQYFGPGTRLTVT.

The CDR3 nucleotides read TGCAGCGTGGGGGGATCTAACTATGGCTACACCTTC. This gives the protein CSVGGSNYGYTF. The chain couples TRBV29-1 to TRBJ1-2; possible D gene TRBD1, 5 bases. The germline V gene has CDR1 SQVTM and CDR2 ANQGSEA. The CDR3 is 12 residues long. V shed 6 bases and J shed 0 bases, with 8 bases lying between them.